These T cell receptor beta chains were read from a single sample in a study of shared clonotypes between healthy human individuals. Clones were sequenced by immunoSEQ multiplex PCR, and TCRdb holds only the in-frame ones, with some missing. The sample holds approximately 470,000 clones; around 73% are singletons and the top ten take around 12%. Sequencing input: PBMCs. These receptors were collected from a woman aged 35 to 49 in good health. Some clones in this sample may be carry-over from other donors' samples. The CDR3 runs from the conserved cysteine through the conserved F or W. A D gene is named only where the DNA matches it firmly. Clone size is stated in some rows and not others, as once, few, many or a class when expanded.

clone_size	d_call	v_call	j_call	cdr3_aa	cdr3_nt
-	TRBD1	TRBV11-2	TRBJ2-7	CASILGGFTYEQYF	TGTGCCAGCATCCTAGGGGGCTTTACCTACGAGCAGTACTTC
-	-	TRBV9	TRBJ2-7	CASSVPGINEQYF	TGTGCCAGCAGCGTCCCAGGGATCAACGAGCAGTACTTC
once	-	TRBV7-3	TRBJ2-1	CASSDRGNEQFF	TGTGCCAGCAGCGATAGGGGAAATGAGCAGTTCTTC
-	-	TRBV19	TRBJ2-1	CASSVRGSEQFF	TGTGCCAGTAGTGTTAGGGGGTCGGAGCAGTTCTTC
-	-	TRBV7-2	TRBJ2-5	CASSLALGAPRETQYF	TGTGCCAGCAGCTTAGCGCTGGGGGCGCCGAGGGAGACCCAGTACTTC
-	-	TRBV7-2	TRBJ2-3	CASSLVTGLDTQYF	TGTGCCAGCAGCTTAGTCACGGGATTGGATACGCAGTATTTT
few	TRBD1	TRBV7-9	TRBJ1-3	CASSLEGDSSGNTIYF	TGTGCCAGCAGCTTAGAGGGGGACAGCTCTGGAAACACCATATATTTT
-	-	TRBV7-3	TRBJ1-2	CASSLSPGSGYTF	TGTGCCAGCAGCCTTTCCCCGGGCTCCGGCTACACCTTC
many	-	TRBV4-3	TRBJ2-1	CASSQNVNSYNEQFF	TGCGCCAGCAGCCAAAATGTGAACTCCTACAATGAGCAGTTCTTC
-	-	TRBV19	TRBJ1-4	CASSPSGFREKLFF	TGTGCCAGTAGTCCATCAGGGTTTCGTGAAAAACTGTTTTTT
-	-	TRBV7-2	TRBJ2-2	CASSLGRGFPGELFF	TGTGCCAGCAGCTTAGGTCGGGGCTTCCCCGGGGAGCTGTTTTTT
-	TRBD1	TRBV18	TRBJ1-1	CASSRDRDSTEAFF	TGTGCCAGCTCACGTGACAGGGATAGCACTGAAGCTTTCTTT
-	TRBD1	TRBV10-3	TRBJ2-1	CAISESVTGGSESNEQFF	TGTGCCATCAGTGAGTCCGTAACAGGGGGCAGCGAGAGTAATGAGCAGTTCTTC
few	-	TRBV11-3	TRBJ2-1	CASSGDSDSGKQFF	TGTGCCAGCAGCGGTGACTCAGACTCCGGGAAGCAGTTCTTC
-	-	TRBV28	TRBJ2-2	CASSLLGLQNTGELFF	TGTGCCAGCAGTTTATTAGGCCTGCAGAACACCGGGGAGCTGTTTTTT
-	TRBD1	TRBV18	TRBJ2-1	CASSFQEAGGSGEQFF	TGTGCCAGCTCATTTCAGGAGGCAGGGGGTAGTGGTGAGCAGTTCTTC
-	-	TRBV30	TRBJ1-2	CAWGNRDRTLGDF	TGTGCCTGGGGCAACCGGGACCGTACATTGGGAGACTTC
-	TRBD2	TRBV10-1	TRBJ2-1	CASSESVTSGIYNEQFF	TGCGCCAGCAGTGAGTCGGTGACTAGCGGAATATACAATGAGCAGTTCTTC
-	TRBD1	TRBV10-3	TRBJ2-5	CATGQQETQYF	TGTGCCACGGGACAGCAAGAGACCCAGTACTTC
-	-	TRBV19	TRBJ2-5	CASSIVAGETETQYF	TGTGCCAGTAGTATAGTGGCAGGGGAAACAGAGACCCAGTACTTC
-	-	TRBV7-2	TRBJ1-5	CASSPDRDQPQHF	TGTGCCAGCAGCCCCGACCGAGATCAGCCCCAGCATTTT
-	TRBD2	TRBV27	TRBJ2-5	CASTLRWTSGRGETQYF	TGTGCCAGCACTTTAAGGTGGACTAGCGGGAGGGGAGAGACCCAGTACTTC
-	TRBD1	TRBV28	TRBJ1-4	CASRPAGTGGVKLFF	TGTGCCAGCAGACCAGCCGGGACAGGGGGAGTGAAACTGTTTTTT
-	TRBD2	TRBV2	TRBJ2-1	CASSGRAGEGVNEQFF	TGTGCCAGCAGTGGAAGAGCGGGAGAGGGTGTGAATGAGCAGTTCTTC
-	-	TRBV30	TRBJ1-2	CAGARAPSGYGYTF	TGTGCCGGCGCCCGGGCCCCGAGCGGCTATGGCTACACCTTC
-	-	TRBV4-1	TRBJ1-2	CASSQGGSYGYTF	TGCGCCAGCAGCCAAGGGGGGAGCTATGGCTACACCTTC
-	-	TRBV9	TRBJ2-2	CASSVVGGELFF	TGTGCCAGCAGCGTAGTAGGCGGGGAGCTGTTTTTT
-	-	TRBV28	TRBJ1-2	CASSYYGYTF	TGTGCCAGCAGTTACTATGGCTACACCTTC
-	-	TRBV28	TRBJ2-1	CASSRWTRNEQFF	TGTGCCAGCAGCCGCTGGACCCGCAATGAGCAGTTCTTC